This T cell receptor (beta chain) was obtained from a study of T cell responses to AZD1222 COVID-19 vaccine. Details on this clone: The target antigen is unknown.

Notes on the study in general: CD4 TCRs associated with vaccination spanned spike, dominating at 160-218 and 743-854.

Some clones are missing from TCRdb's copy, which holds only in-frame ones; the method was immunoSEQ multiplex PCR. The sample has a few hundred thousand clones, approximately 93% seen once. The germline V gene encodes CDR1 LNHDA and CDR2 SQIVND (reference sequence). The CDR3 totals 15 residues. V gave up 3 bases and J gave up 4 bases, with 14 bases separating them. The gene calls are TRBV19 and TRBJ2-3; D assignment may be TRBD1 or TRBD2 (5 bases each). The specimen was peripheral blood, collected on day 0 of AZD1222 vaccination. This TCR derives from an adult in good health. CDR3 protein: CASSITGPKADTQYF. CDR3 coding DNA: TGTGCCAGTAGTATCACGGGACCGAAGGCAGATACGCAGTATTTT. The variable domain in full, with the rest retrieved from reference TRBV19 and TRBJ2-3, is DGGITQSPKYLFRKEGQNVTLSCEQNLNHDAMYWYRQDPGQGLRLIYYSQIVNDFQKGDIAEGYSVSREKKESFPLTVTSAQKNPTAFYLCASSITGPKADTQYFGPGTRLTVL.